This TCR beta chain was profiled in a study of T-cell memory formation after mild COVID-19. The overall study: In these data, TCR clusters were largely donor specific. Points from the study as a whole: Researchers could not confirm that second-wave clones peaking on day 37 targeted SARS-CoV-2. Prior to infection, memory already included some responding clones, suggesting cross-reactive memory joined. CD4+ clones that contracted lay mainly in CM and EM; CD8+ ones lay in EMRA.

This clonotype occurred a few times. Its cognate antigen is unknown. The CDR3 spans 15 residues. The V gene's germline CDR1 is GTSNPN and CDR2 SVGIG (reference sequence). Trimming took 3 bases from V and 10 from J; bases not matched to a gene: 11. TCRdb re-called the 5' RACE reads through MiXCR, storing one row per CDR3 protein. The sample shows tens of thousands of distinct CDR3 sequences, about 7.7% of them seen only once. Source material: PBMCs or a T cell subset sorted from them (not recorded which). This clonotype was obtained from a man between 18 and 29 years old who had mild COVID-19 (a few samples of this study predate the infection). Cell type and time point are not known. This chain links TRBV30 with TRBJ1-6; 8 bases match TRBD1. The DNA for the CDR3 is TGTGCCTGGAGCCTTCTGGACAGGGAAGACTCACCCCTCCACTTT. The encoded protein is CAWSLLDREDSPLHF.